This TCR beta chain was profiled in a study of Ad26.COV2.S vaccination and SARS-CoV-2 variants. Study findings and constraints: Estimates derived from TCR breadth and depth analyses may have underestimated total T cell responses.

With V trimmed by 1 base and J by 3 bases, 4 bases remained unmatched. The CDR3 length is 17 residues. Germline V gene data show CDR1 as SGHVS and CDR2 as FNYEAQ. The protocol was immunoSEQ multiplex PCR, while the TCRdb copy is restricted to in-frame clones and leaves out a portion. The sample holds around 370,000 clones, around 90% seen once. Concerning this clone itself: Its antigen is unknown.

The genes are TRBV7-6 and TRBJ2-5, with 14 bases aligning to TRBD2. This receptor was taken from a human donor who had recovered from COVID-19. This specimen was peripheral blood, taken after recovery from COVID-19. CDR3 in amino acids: CASSLGLAGGPEETQYF. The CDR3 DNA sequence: TGTGCCAGCAGCTTAGGACTAGCGGGGGGGCCGGAAGAGACCCAGTACTTC.